The 29 T cell receptor beta chains below come from one sample, sequenced in a study of cytomegalovirus exposure and HLA in healthy donors. Use of 60 Vbeta and 13 Jbeta primers characterized the PCR. Some clones are missing from TCRdb's copy, which holds only in-frame ones; the method was immunoSEQ multiplex PCR. This sample yields under 200,000 clones, of which about two thirds are seen a single time; 2.5% to 3% belongs to the top ten. The material sequenced was PBMCs. All receptors come from a woman between 25 and 40 years old in good health and CMV-seronegative.

The V gene is TRBV4-1, the J gene TRBJ1-1, with a weak D call TRBD1 (6 bases). The CDR3 length is 18 residues. CDR1 and CDR2 (germline): MGHRA, YSYEKL. Between the trimmed V and J ends, which lost 6 bases and 4 bases, there was a span of 27 bases. As DNA, the CDR3 is TGCGCCAGCAGGGCCGGGCCCGGGGGGCTCCCGGGAGGCACTGAAGCTTTCTTT. Its protein is CASRAGPGGLPGGTEAFF.

This chain joins TRBV18 and TRBJ2-1, with a weak D call TRBD1 (5 bases). The CDR3 runs to 12 residues. Trimming took off 6 bases at V and 8 bases at J, with 11 bases between the two ends. Germline lookup yields CDR1 KGHSH and CDR2 LQKENI. The CDR3 reads CASSIRVDEQFF. The CDR3 DNA is TGTGCCAGCTCGATCAGGGTGGATGAGCAGTTCTTC.

The chain carries TRBV29-1 and TRBJ1-1; D is perhaps TRBD1 (6 bases). The CDR3 totals 13 residues. CDR1 and CDR2 (germline): SQVTM, ANQGSEA. V dropped 7 bases and J dropped 0 bases, with 12 bases sitting between them. The CDR3 nucleotides read TGCAGCGCGCAGGGGTTCATGAACACTGAAGCTTTCTTT. Amino acid sequence: CSAQGFMNTEAFF.

There are a few counts of this clone. The rearrangement links TRBV6-6 to TRBJ2-7; 9 bases line up with TRBD2. The CDR3 covers 16 residues. Looked up from germline, CDR1 is MNHNY and CDR2 is SVGAGI (reference sequence). Germline trimming cut 8 bases from V and 2 bases from J; bases unmatched to any gene: 13. CDR3 in amino acids: CASVRDSGSAPYEQYF. The CDR3 nucleotides read TGTGCCAGCGTTCGGGATAGCGGGAGTGCTCCCTACGAGCAGTACTTC.

The CDR3 sequence: CAVGDRDYEQYF. CDR3 DNA sequence: TGTGCCGTCGGGGACAGGGACTACGAGCAGTACTTC. The chain is built from TRBV7-9 and TRBJ2-7; TRBD1 matches 9 bases. The CDR3 contains 12 residues. CDR1 and CDR2 from the germline V gene are SEHNR and FQNEAQ (reference sequence). V dropped 11 bases and J dropped 3; count of bases not matched to a gene: 5.

V usage is TRBV5-4 and J usage is TRBJ1-6, with a tentative D call TRBD1 (5 bases). V shed 1 base and J shed 4 bases, with 6 bases lying between them. The germline V gene encodes CDR1 SGHNT and CDR2 YYREEE (reference sequence). The CDR3 consists of 14 residues. This chain's CDR3 is CASSLRGYNSPLHF. The CDR3, as DNA: TGTGCCAGCAGCTTGAGGGGATATAATTCACCCCTCCACTTT.

The chain carries TRBV28 and TRBJ1-2, with unresolved D. CDR1 is MDHEN, CDR2 SYDVKM, per germline. This CDR3 region has 13 residues. Trimming took 5 bases from V and 6 from J, leaving 13 bases between them. CDR3 coding DNA: TGTGCCAGCAGTCCCACGGGGTCCCATGGCTACACCTTC. Translating it yields CASSPTGSHGYTF.

The CDR3 bases are TGTGCCGGGACGCCCGGGACTAGCGGGAGAAGTGGGGAGCTGTTTTTT. Its protein is CAGTPGTSGRSGELFF. This chain uses TRBV7-2 with TRBJ2-2; TRBD2 matches 14 bases. The CDR3 has 16 amino acids. Germline values: CDR1 SGHTA, CDR2 FQGNSA. V lost 11 bases and J lost 8; bases outside the gene matches: 13.

This clone has more than one count but fewer than ten. The V call is TRBV6-1, the J call TRBJ1-5; no firm D call. CDR1 MNHNS and CDR2 SASEGT come from the germline V gene. The CDR3 runs 14 residues. V was pared by 5 bases and J by 3 bases, with 11 bases between. The CDR3 nucleotides are TGTGCCAGCAGTACCCGGGAGGTCAATCAGCCCCAGCATTTT. Translating it yields CASSTREVNQPQHF.

The V call is TRBV15, the J call TRBJ2-1; D gene unclear. CDR3 length: 11 amino acids. The V end lost 1 base, the J end lost 10 bases, and 5 bases lay between the germline ends. CDR1 and CDR2 from the germline V gene are LNHNV and YYDKDF (reference sequence). The CDR3 sequence: CATSRGREQFF. The DNA of the CDR3 is TGTGCCACCAGCAGAGGGCGGGAGCAGTTCTTC.

In this sample, this clone turned up a few times. The J gene is TRBJ2-7, the V gene TRBV7-9; D perhaps matches TRBD1 (6 bases). CDR1 is SEHNR, CDR2 FQNEAQ, per germline (reference sequence). The V end lost 5 bases, the J end lost 4 bases, and 12 bases lay between the germline ends. The CDR3 is made up of 13 amino acids. In nucleotides, the CDR3 is TGTGCCAGCAGCCCGAGAGGGGGATACGAGCAGTACTTC. It is translated as CASSPRGGYEQYF.

The rearrangement joins TRBV28 to TRBJ1-2, with 7 bases matching TRBD1. Trimming removed 6 bases from V and 4 bases from J; junction bases left unmatched: 8. This CDR3 comprises 14 residues. The germline gives CDR1 MDHEN, CDR2 SYDVKM. The CDR3 coding sequence is TGTGCCAGCAGACGGACAGGCTACCTCTATGGCTACACCTTC. This codes for CASRRTGYLYGYTF.

V is TRBV5-1 and J is TRBJ2-1; 13 nucleotides line up with TRBD2. Germline CDR1 and CDR2: SGHRS and YFSETQ. J was trimmed by 0 bases and V by 3 bases; bases with no gene match: 6. The CDR3 contains 18 residues. CDR3 residues: CASSYGLAGAGSYNEQFF. Written as DNA, the CDR3 is TGCGCCAGCAGCTATGGACTAGCGGGAGCGGGCTCCTACAATGAGCAGTTCTTC.

The gene calls are TRBV25-1 and TRBJ2-1; TRBD2 might be the D (6 bases). V was cut by 4 bases and J by 7 bases, with 14 bases left in between. The CDR3 covers 14 residues. Germline CDR1 MGHDK, CDR2 SYGVNS. CDR3 sequence reads: CASSGSGGRNEQFF. CDR3 DNA sequence: TGTGCCAGCAGTGGCAGCGGAGGGCGGAATGAGCAGTTCTTC. Supplemented by reference TRBV25-1 and TRBJ2-1, the full variable domain reads EADIYQTPRYLVIGTGKKITLECSQTMGHDKMYWYQQDPGMELHLIHYSYGVNSTEKGDLSSESTVSRIRTEHFPLTLESARPSHTSQYLCASSGSGGRNEQFFGPGTRLTVL.

The CDR3 region has the DNA TGTGCCAGCAGCGGAATGGACAGTTATTCACCCCTCCACTTT. This gives the protein CASSGMDSYSPLHF. The V call is TRBV5-6, the J call TRBJ1-6, with D perhaps matching TRBD1 (6 bases). Trimming removed 4 bases from V and 8 bases from J, with 13 bases in between. Per the germline V gene, CDR1 is SGHDT and CDR2 is YYEEEE. The CDR3 extends over 14 amino acids.

A single count supports this clone. Additional DNA sequences in this sample encode the identical CDR3. The chain couples TRBV5-1 to TRBJ1-2; the match to TRBD1 covers 9 bases. CDR1 is SGHRS, CDR2 YFSETQ, per germline. The trim removed 0 bases at V and 7 bases at J, leaving 1 base unmatched. The CDR3 extends over 13 amino acids. Written as DNA, the CDR3 is TGCGCCAGCAGCTTGGGACAGGGGGGTGGCTACACCTTC. Translated, it gives CASSLGQGGGYTF.

V usage is TRBV6-5 and J usage is TRBJ1-1; D is possibly TRBD1 (6 bases). Between the trimmed V and J ends, which lost 6 bases and 7 bases, there was a span of 18 bases. The CDR3 has 14 amino acids. The germline V gene has CDR1 MNHEY and CDR2 SVGAGI. The CDR3 nucleotides read TGTGCCAGCAGATTACAGGGATGGGGGGGTGAAGCTTTCTTT. It translates to CASRLQGWGGEAFF.

This clone was found once. The V and J genes are TRBV28 and TRBJ1-5; D is perhaps TRBD1 (6 bases). This CDR3 contains 12 residues. Germline V gene data show CDR1 as MDHEN and CDR2 as SYDVKM. The germline V and J ends were trimmed by 4 bases and 9 bases, with 10 bases remaining between them. The CDR3 sequence: CASSSQGRPQHF. CDR3 nucleotides: TGTGCCAGCAGTTCTCAGGGGCGGCCCCAGCATTTT.

The rearrangement joins TRBV5-6 to TRBJ2-5; tentative D call: TRBD1 (6 bases). Per the germline V gene, CDR1 is SGHDT and CDR2 is YYEEEE. Trimming removed 0 bases at V and 1 base at J, with 13 bases between. This CDR3 spans 16 amino acids. The CDR3 loop reads CASSLEGLGGQETQYF. CDR3 sequence (DNA): TGTGCCAGCAGCTTGGAAGGATTAGGGGGCCAAGAGACCCAGTACTTC.

The chain is built from TRBV5-4 and TRBJ1-3, with a weak D call TRBD1 (6 bases). CDR1 and CDR2 (germline): SGHNT, YYREEE (reference sequence). V was shortened by 2 bases and J by 4 bases, with 16 bases between the two germline ends. The CDR3 runs 16 residues. This CDR3 is CASSFGQNEKGNTIYF. The CDR3 DNA sequence: TGTGCCAGCAGCTTTGGACAGAACGAGAAGGGAAACACCATATATTTT.

The chain carries TRBV13 and TRBJ2-1; 11 nucleotides line up with TRBD2. Germline V gene data show CDR1 as PRHDT and CDR2 as FYEKMQ (reference sequence). V lost 7 bases to trimming and J lost 6 bases; unmatched junction nucleotides: 8. The CDR3 extends over 15 amino acids. CDR3 coding DNA: TGTGCCAGCATGTCAACCGGGACTAGCGGCAATGAGCAGTTCTTC. This gives the protein CASMSTGTSGNEQFF.

The chain carries TRBV4-2 and TRBJ2-7; 11 bases are a match to TRBD1. The CDR3 extends over 17 amino acids. Losses at the gene ends were 2 bases for V and 7 bases for J; bases not matched to a gene: 13. Germline V CDR1 and CDR2: LGHNA, YNFKEQ. The CDR3 bases are TGTGCCAGCAGCCAAATCTCCGGGACAGGGGGAATTGGGGAGCAGTACTTC. Residues: CASSQISGTGGIGEQYF.

As regards this clone: This sample also contains other DNA sequences that code for the same CDR3. The chain has TRBV5-1 and TRBJ1-3, with 8 positions matching TRBD1. The CDR3 is made up of 14 amino acids. V lost 7 bases to trimming and J lost 0 bases; unmatched junction nucleotides: 3. The germline V gene has CDR1 SGHRS and CDR2 YFSETQ. The CDR3 DNA reads TGCGCCAGCTCCACAGGGGGCTCTGGAAACACCATATATTTT. It translates to CASSTGGSGNTIYF.

The CDR3 coding sequence is TGTGCCAGCAGCTTGACAGTGACCGAGCAGTACTTC. It codes for CASSLTVTEQYF. J is TRBJ2-7 and V is TRBV7-9, with a tentative D call TRBD1 (5 bases). Deletions cut 3 bases from V and 6 bases from J, with 9 bases between. CDR1 is SEHNR and CDR2 is FQNEAQ in the germline V gene (reference sequence). The CDR3 spans 12 residues.

The rearrangement joins TRBV4-2 to TRBJ1-1; tentatively, D is TRBD1 (5 bases). Germline loops: CDR1 LGHNA, CDR2 YNFKEQ. CDR3 size: 15 residues. Trimming left V 3 bases short and J 3 bases short, with 14 bases between. The CDR3 here is CASSQGVGGDTEAFF. CDR3 coding DNA: TGTGCCAGCAGCCAGGGGGTGGGGGGGGACACTGAAGCTTTCTTT.

CDR3 bases: TGCAGCGTTGGGACAGACACAGATACGCAGTATTTT. Translating gives CSVGTDTDTQYF. The J gene is TRBJ2-3, the V gene TRBV29-1, with D maybe TRBD1 (6 bases). V was trimmed by 4 bases and J by 2 bases, leaving 7 bases between them. The CDR3 contains 12 residues. Per germline, CDR1 SQVTM and CDR2 ANQGSEA.

The chain carries TRBV19 and TRBJ2-7; 12 bases match TRBD2. Unmatched junction bases numbered 3, after V lost 4 bases and J lost 2 bases. The CDR3 totals 15 residues. CDR1 is LNHDA and CDR2 is SQIVND in the germline V gene (reference sequence). CDR3 in DNA: TGTGCCAGTAGTAGAACTAGCGGGAGGACCTACGAGCAGTACTTC. Protein sequence: CASSRTSGRTYEQYF. Full variable domain (outside the CDR3, taken from reference TRBV19 and TRBJ2-7): DGGITQSPKYLFRKEGQNVTLSCEQNLNHDAMYWYRQDPGQGLRLIYYSQIVNDFQKGDIAEGYSVSREKKESFPLTVTSAQKNPTAFYLCASSRTSGRTYEQYFGPGTRLTVT.

The rearrangement uses TRBV7-9 and TRBJ2-5; D unresolved. The V end lost 6 bases, the J end lost 0 bases, and 11 bases lay between the germline ends. This CDR3 spans 14 amino acids. CDR1 is SEHNR and CDR2 is FQNEAQ in the germline V gene (reference sequence). CDR3 coding DNA: TGTGCCAGCAGTTCGAGAGAGTACCAAGAGACCCAGTACTTC. The encoded protein is CASSSREYQETQYF. The full variable domain, completed using reference TRBV7-9 and TRBJ2-5, is DTGVSQNPRHKITKRGQNVTFRCDPISEHNRLYWYRQTLGQGPEFLTYFQNEAQLEKSRLLSDRFSAERPKGSFSTLEIQRTEQGDSAMYLCASSSREYQETQYFGPGTRLLVL.

The chain couples TRBV28 to TRBJ1-1; D may be TRBD1 (5 bases). Germline V gene data show CDR1 as MDHEN and CDR2 as SYDVKM. V was trimmed by 7 bases and J by 0 bases, leaving 12 bases between them. There are 14 residues in the CDR3. The CDR3 DNA follows: TGTGCCAGCAACCTTGGGGGGTTGAACACTGAAGCTTTCTTT. It encodes CASNLGGLNTEAFF.